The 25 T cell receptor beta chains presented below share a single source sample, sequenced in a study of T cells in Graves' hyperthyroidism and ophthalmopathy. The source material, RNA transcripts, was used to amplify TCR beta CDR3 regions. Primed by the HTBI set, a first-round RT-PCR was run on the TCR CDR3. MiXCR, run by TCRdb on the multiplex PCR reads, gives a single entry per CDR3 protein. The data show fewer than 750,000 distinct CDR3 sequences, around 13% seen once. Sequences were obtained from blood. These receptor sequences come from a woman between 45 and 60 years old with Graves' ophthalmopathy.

CDR3 bases: TGTGCCAGCAGTGTGTTACTCACAGATACGCAGTATTTT. This encodes CASSVLLTDTQYF. This sequence joins TRBV2 and TRBJ2-3; the D is unclear. CDR3 length: 13 residues. The germline V gene has CDR1 SNHLY and CDR2 FYNNEI. Trimming shortened V by 4 bases and J by 2 bases, and 7 bases separated the two germline ends. Full variable domain (missing parts from reference TRBV2 and TRBJ2-3): EPEVTQTPSHQVTQMGQEVILRCVPISNHLYFYWYRQILGQKVEFLVSFYNNEISEKSEIFDDQFSVERPDGSNFTLKIRSTKLEDSAMYFCASSVLLTDTQYFGPGTRLTVL.

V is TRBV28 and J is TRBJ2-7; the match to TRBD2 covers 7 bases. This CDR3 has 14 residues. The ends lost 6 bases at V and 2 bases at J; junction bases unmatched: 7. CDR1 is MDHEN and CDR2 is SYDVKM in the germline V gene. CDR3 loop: CASRGGAGPYEQYF. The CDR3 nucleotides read TGTGCCAGCAGGGGGGGAGCGGGACCCTACGAGCAGTACTTC.

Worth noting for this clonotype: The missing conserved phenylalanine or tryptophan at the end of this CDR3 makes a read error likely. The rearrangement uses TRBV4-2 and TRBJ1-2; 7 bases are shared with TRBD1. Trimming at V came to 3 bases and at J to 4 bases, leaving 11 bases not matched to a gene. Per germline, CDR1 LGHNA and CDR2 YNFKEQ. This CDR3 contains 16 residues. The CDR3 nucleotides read TGTGCCAGCAGCCAGATCCGGGACAGACAACTCTATGGCTACACCCTC. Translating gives CASSQIRDRQLYGYTL.

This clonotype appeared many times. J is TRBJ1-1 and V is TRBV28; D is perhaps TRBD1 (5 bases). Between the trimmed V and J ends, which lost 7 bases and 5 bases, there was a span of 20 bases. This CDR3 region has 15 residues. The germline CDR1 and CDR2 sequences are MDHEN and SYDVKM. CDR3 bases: TGTGCCAGCAACTTCGTGGGAGGGGCGAAAACTGAAGCTTTCTTT. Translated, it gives CASNFVGGAKTEAFF.

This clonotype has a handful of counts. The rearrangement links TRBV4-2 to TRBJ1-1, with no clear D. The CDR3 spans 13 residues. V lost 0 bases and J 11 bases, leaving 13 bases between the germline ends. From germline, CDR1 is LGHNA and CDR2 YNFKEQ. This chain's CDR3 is CASSQDKGHRAFF. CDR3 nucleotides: TGTGCCAGCAGCCAAGATAAGGGCCACCGGGCTTTCTTT.

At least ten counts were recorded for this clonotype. The DNA of the CDR3 is TGTGCCAGCAGTCGACGACTAGCGGGAGCGTCCGGGGAGCTGTTTTTT. Its protein product is CASSRRLAGASGELFF. The V gene is TRBV6-1, the J gene TRBJ2-2; 12 bases match TRBD2. Germline V gene lookup returns CDR1 MNHNS and CDR2 SASEGT. V was pared by 5 bases and J by 6 bases, with 7 bases of the junction left unmatched. This CDR3 is built from 16 residues.

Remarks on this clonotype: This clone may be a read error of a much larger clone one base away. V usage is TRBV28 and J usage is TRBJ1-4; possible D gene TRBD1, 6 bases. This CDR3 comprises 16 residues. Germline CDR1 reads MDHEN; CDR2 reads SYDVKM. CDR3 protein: CASSFMLGGTNKKLFF. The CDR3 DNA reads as TGTGCCAGCAGTTTTATGCTAGGGGGAACTAATAAAAAACTGTTTTTT.

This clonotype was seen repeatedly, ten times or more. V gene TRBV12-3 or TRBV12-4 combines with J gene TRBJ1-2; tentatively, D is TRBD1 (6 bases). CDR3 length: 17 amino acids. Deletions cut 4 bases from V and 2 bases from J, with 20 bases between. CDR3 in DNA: TGTGCCAGCAGTTCCTACAGGGACCCACGCATAAACTATGGCTACACCTTC. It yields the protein CASSSYRDPRINYGYTF.

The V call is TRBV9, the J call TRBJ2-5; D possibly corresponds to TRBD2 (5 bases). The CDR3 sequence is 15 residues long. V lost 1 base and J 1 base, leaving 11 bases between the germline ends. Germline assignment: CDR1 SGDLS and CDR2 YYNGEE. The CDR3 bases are TGTGCCAGCAGCGTAAATGTGGGGAGCCAAGAGACCCAGTACTTC. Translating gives CASSVNVGSQETQYF.

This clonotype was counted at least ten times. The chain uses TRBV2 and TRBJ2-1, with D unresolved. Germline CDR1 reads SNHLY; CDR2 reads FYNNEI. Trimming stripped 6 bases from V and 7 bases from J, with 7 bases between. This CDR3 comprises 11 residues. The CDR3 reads CASRWVNEQFF. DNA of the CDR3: TGTGCCAGCAGGTGGGTTAATGAGCAGTTCTTC.

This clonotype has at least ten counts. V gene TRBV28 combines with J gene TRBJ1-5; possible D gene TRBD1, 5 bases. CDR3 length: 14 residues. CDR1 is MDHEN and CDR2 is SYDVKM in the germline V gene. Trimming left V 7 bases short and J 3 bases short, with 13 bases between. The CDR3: CASTWDGLNQPQHF. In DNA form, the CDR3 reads TGTGCCAGCACCTGGGACGGTCTCAATCAGCCCCAGCATTTT.

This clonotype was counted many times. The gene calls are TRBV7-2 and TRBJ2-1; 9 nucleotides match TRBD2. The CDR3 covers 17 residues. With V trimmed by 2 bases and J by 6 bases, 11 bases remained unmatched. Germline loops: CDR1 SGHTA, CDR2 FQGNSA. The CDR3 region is CASSLPILSGRLNEQFF. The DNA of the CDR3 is TGTGCCAGCAGCTTACCGATCCTTAGCGGGAGACTCAATGAGCAGTTCTTC.

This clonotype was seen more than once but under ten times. CDR3 DNA: TGTGCCAGCACCCCTGATGGGGCCAACGTCCTGACTTTC. It encodes CASTPDGANVLTF. This chain links TRBV7-6 with TRBJ2-6; D is ambiguous. The CDR3 contains 13 residues. The V gene lost 7 bases and the J gene lost 3 bases, with 7 bases spanning the gap. Germline V gene sequence: CDR1 SGHVS, CDR2 FNYEAQ.

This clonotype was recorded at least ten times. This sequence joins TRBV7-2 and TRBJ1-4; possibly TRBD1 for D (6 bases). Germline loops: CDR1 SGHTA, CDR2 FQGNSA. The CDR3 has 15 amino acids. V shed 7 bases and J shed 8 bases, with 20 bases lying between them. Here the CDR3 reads CASIASSGAGEKLFF. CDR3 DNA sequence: TGTGCCAGCATCGCTTCATCGGGGGCCGGGGAAAAACTGTTTTTT.

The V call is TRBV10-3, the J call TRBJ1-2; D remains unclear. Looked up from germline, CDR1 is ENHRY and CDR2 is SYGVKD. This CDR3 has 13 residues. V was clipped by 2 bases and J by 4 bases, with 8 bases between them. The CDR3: CAISEATRYGYTF. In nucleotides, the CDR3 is TGTGCCATCAGTGAGGCCACCCGCTATGGCTACACCTTC.

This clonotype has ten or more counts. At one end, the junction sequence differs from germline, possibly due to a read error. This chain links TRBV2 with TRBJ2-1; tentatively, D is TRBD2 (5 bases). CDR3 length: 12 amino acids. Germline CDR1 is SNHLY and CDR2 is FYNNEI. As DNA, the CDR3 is TGTGCCAGCACTAGCTCCAACAATGAGCAGTTCTTC. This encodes CASTSSNNEQFF.

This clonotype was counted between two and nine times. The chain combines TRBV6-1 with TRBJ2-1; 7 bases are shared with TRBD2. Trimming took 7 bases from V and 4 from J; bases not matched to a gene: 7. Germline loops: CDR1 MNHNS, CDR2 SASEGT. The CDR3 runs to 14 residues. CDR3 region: CASNLAGGYNEQFF. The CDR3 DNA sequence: TGTGCCAGCAACTTAGCGGGCGGTTACAATGAGCAGTTCTTC.

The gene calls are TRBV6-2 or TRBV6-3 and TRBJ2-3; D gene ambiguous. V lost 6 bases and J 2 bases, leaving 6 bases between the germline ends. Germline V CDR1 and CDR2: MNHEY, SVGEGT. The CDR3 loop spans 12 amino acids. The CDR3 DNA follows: TGTGCCAGCAGGGGTCACACAGATACGCAGTATTTT. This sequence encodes CASRGHTDTQYF.

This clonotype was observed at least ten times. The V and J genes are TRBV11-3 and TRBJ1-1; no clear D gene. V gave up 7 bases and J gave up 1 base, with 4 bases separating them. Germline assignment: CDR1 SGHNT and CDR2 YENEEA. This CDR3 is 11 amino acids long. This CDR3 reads CASKENTEAFF. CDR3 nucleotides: TGTGCCAGCAAGGAGAACACTGAAGCTTTCTTT. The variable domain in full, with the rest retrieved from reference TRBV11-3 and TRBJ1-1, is EAGVVQSPRYKIIEKKQPVAFWCNPISGHNTLYWYLQNLGQGPELLIRYENEEAVDDSQLPKDRFSAERLKGVDSTLKIQPAELGDSAVYLCASKENTEAFFGQGTRLTVV.

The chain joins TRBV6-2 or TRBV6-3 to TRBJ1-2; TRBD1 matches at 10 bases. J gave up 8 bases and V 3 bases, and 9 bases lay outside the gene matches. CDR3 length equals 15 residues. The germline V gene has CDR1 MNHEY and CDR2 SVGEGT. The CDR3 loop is CASSYTGTGVPGYTF. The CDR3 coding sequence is TGTGCCAGCAGTTATACCGGGACAGGGGTACCGGGCTACACCTTC.

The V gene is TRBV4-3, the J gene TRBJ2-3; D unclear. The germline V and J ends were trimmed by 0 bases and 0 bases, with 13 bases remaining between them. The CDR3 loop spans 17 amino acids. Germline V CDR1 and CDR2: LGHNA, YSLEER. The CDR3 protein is CASSQDLRVGSTDTQYF. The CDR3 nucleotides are TGCGCCAGCAGCCAAGATTTACGGGTGGGGAGCACAGATACGCAGTATTTT.

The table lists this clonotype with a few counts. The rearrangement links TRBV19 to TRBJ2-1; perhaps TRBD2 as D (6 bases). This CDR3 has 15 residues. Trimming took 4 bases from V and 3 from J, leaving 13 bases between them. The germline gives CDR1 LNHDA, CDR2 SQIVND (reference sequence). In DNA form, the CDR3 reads TGTGCCAGTAGTACAGTTAGCGGAGACTACAATGAGCAGTTCTTC. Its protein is CASSTVSGDYNEQFF.

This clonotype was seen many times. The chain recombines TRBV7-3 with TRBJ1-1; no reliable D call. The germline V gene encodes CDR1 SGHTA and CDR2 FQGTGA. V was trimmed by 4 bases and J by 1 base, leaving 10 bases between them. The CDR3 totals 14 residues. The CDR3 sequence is CASSSGLQNTEAFF. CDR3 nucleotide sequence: TGTGCCAGCAGCTCAGGACTGCAGAACACTGAAGCTTTCTTT.

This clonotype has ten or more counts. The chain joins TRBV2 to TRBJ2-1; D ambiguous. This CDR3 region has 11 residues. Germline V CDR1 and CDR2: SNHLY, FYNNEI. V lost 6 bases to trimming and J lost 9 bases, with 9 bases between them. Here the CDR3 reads CASRYASEQFF. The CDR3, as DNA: TGTGCCAGCAGATACGCGAGTGAGCAGTTCTTC.

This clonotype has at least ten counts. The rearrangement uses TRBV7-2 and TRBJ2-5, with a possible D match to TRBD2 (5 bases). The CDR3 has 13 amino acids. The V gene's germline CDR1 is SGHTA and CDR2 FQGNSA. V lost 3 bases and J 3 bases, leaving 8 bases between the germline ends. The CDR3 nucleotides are TGTGCCAGCAGCTTTACCGGGAAAGAGACCCAGTACTTC. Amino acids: CASSFTGKETQYF.